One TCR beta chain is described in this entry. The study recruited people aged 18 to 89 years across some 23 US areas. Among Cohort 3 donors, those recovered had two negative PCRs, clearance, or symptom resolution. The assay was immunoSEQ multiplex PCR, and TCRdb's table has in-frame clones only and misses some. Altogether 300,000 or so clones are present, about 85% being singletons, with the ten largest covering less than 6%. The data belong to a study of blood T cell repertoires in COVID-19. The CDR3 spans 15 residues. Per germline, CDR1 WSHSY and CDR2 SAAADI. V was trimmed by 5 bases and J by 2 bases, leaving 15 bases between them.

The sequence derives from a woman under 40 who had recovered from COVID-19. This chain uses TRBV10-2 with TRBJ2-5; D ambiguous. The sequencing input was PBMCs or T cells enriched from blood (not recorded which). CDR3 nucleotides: TGCGCCAGCAGTTTCTCCGACAAAGCTCAAGAGACCCAGTACTTC. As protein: CASSFSDKAQETQYF.